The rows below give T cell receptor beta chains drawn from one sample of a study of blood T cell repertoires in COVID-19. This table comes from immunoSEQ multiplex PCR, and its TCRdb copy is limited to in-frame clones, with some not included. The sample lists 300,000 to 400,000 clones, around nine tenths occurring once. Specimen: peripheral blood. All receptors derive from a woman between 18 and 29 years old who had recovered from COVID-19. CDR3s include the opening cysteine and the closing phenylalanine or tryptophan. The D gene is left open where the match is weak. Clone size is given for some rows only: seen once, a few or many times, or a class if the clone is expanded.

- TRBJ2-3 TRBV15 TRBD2 CATSMLAGTSTDTQYF TGTGCCACCAGCATGCTAGCGGGGACTAGCACAGATACGCAGTATTTT
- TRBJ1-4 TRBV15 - CATSRPIEKLFF TGTGCCACCAGCAGACCTATTGAAAAACTGTTTTTT
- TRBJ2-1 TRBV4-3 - CASSQGTGASAIYNEQFF TGCGCCAGCAGCCAAGGCACCGGGGCTAGCGCAATCTACAATGAGCAGTTCTTC
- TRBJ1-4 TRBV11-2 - CASSPFGRGSNEKLFF TGTGCCAGCAGCCCCTTCGGGAGGGGCTCTAATGAAAAACTGTTTTTT
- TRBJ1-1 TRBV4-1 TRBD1 CASRKQGGNTEAFF TGCGCCAGCAGGAAACAGGGGGGGAACACTGAAGCTTTCTTT
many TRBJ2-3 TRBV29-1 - CSVDEWQGLGTNTDTQYF TGCAGCGTTGATGAATGGCAGGGGTTAGGCACTAACACAGATACGCAGTATTTT
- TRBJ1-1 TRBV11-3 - CASSFSWTANTEAFF TGTGCCAGCAGCTTCTCCTGGACAGCGAACACTGAAGCTTTCTTT
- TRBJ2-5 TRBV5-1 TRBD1 CASSLDGTGVGETQYF TGCGCCAGCAGCTTGGATGGGACAGGGGTCGGCGAGACCCAGTACTTC
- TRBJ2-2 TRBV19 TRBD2 CASREGGEYTGELFF TGTGCCAGTAGAGAGGGAGGGGAGTACACCGGGGAGCTGTTTTTT
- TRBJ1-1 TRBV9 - CASSVTGGNTEAFF TGTGCCAGCAGCGTTACGGGGGGGAACACTGAAGCTTTCTTT
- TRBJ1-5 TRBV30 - CAWSPDGEHQPQHF TGTGCCTGGAGCCCGGACGGGGAGCATCAGCCCCAGCATTTT
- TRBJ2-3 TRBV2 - CASSEPTEDTQYF TGTGCCAGCAGTGAACCTACTGAGGATACGCAGTATTTT
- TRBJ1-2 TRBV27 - CATMEGGYGYTF TGTGCCACCATGGAGGGTGGCTATGGCTACACCTTC
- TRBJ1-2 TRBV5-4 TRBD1 CASSFGQGDYGYTF TGTGCCAGCAGCTTTGGACAGGGAGACTATGGCTACACCTTC
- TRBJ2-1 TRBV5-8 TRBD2 CASSHRLAGNNEQFF TGTGCCAGCAGCCATAGACTAGCGGGTAACAATGAGCAGTTCTTC
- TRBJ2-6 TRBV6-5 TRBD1 CASSWDRETGANVLTF TGTGCCAGCAGTTGGGACAGGGAGACTGGGGCCAACGTCCTGACTTTC
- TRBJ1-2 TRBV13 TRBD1 CASSNLMGQQGYGYTF TGTGCCAGCAGCAACCTGATGGGACAGCAGGGCTATGGCTACACCTTC
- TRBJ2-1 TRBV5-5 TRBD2 CASGSLAGGYNEQFF TGTGCCAGCGGATCCCTAGCGGGAGGCTACAATGAGCAGTTCTTC
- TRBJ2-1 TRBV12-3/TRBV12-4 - CASTHYEQFF TGTGCCAGCACCCATTATGAGCAGTTCTTC
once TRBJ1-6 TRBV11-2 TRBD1 CASSDWTGNSPLHF TGTGCCAGCAGCGACTGGACAGGGAATTCACCCCTCCACTTT
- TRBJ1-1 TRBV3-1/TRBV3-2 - CASSRSLLGTEAFF TGTGCCAGCAGCCGTAGCCTCCTTGGAACTGAAGCTTTCTTT
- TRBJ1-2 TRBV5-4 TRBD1 CASSSDRASDYGYTF TGTGCCAGCAGCTCAGACAGGGCGTCGGACTATGGCTACACCTTC
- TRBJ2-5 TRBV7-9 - CASSRIRTRFETQYF TGTGCCAGCAGCCGCATCAGAACTAGATTTGAGACCCAGTACTTC
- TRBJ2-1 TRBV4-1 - CASSQILRGTYNEQFF TGCGCCAGCAGCCAGATTCTGCGGGGCACCTACAATGAGCAGTTCTTC
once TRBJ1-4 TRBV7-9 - CASSLARGRTRREKLFF TGTGCCAGCAGCTTAGCCCGTGGCAGGACCCGGAGGGAAAAACTGTTTTTT
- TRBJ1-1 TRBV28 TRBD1 CATYQGAGTEAFF TGTGCCACCTACCAGGGGGCCGGCACTGAAGCTTTCTTT
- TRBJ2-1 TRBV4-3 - CASSQDSRYNEQFF TGCGCCAGCAGCCAAGATTCCAGGTACAATGAGCAGTTCTTC
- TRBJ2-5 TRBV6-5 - CASSYSASQETQYF TGTGCCAGCAGTTACTCAGCCTCCCAAGAGACCCAGTACTTC
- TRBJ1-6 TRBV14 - CASSQGSSPLHF TGTGCCAGCAGCCAAGGGAGTTCACCCCTCCACTTT
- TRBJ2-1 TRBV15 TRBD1 CATSGRTGGNNEQFF TGTGCCACCAGCGGCCGGACAGGGGGCAACAATGAGCAGTTCTTC
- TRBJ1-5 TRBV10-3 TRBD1 CATANQAPLGTGDQPQHF TGTGCCACGGCAAACCAAGCCCCATTGGGGACAGGGGATCAGCCCCAGCATTTT
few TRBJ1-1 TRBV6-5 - CASSRRDTEAFF TGTGCCAGCAGCCGCAGGGACACTGAAGCTTTCTTT
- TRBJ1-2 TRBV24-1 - CATSDPGSPNYGYTF TGTGCCACCAGTGACCCAGGATCTCCTAACTATGGCTACACCTTC
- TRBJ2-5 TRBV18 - CASSPAGRETQYF TGTGCCAGCTCACCAGCAGGGAGGGAGACCCAGTACTTC
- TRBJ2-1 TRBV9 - CASSVEWGGEQFF TGTGCCAGCAGCGTAGAGTGGGGAGGTGAGCAGTTCTTC
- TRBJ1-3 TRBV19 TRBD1 CASSKPHRGQGGFTSGNTIYF TGTGCCAGTAGTAAACCCCACAGGGGGCAGGGCGGATTCACCTCTGGAAACACCATATATTTT
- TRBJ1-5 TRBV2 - CASSVERAGNQPQHF TGTGCCAGCAGTGTGGAGAGGGCAGGCAATCAGCCCCAGCATTTT
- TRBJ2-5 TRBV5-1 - CASSSGTGQKTQYF TGCGCCAGCAGCTCCGGAACGGGTCAAAAGACCCAGTACTTC
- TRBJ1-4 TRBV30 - CAWSVNLDEKLFF TGTGCCTGGAGTGTAAACCTAGATGAAAAACTGTTTTTT
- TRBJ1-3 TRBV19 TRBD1 CARTGGNTIYF TGTGCCCGGACAGGGGGAAACACCATATATTTT
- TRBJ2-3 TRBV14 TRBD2 CASSQPRLAGTDTQYF TGTGCCAGCAGCCAGCCTAGACTAGCGGGCACAGATACGCAGTATTTT
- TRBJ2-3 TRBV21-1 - CARVSGRRRDTQYF TGTGCCAGGGTAAGCGGGAGACGTAGAGATACGCAGTATTTT
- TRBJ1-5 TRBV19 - CASNPLLSSNQPQHF TGTGCCAGTAACCCTCTACTTAGTAGCAATCAGCCCCAGCATTTT
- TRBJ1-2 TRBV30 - CAWNPLSTHYGYTF TGTGCCTGGAATCCATTATCCACTCACTATGGCTACACCTTC
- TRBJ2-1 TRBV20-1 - CSASRYNEQFF TGCAGTGCTAGCCGCTACAATGAGCAGTTCTTC
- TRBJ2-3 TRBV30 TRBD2 CAWSVWTSQSTDTQYF TGTGCCTGGAGTGTTTGGACTAGCCAGAGCACAGATACGCAGTATTTT
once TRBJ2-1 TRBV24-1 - CATSVGSYNEQFF TGTGCCACCAGTGTCGGCTCCTACAATGAGCAGTTCTTC
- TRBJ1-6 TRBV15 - CATSSPLHNSPLHF TGTGCCACCAGCAGTCCGCTACATAATTCACCCCTCCACTTT
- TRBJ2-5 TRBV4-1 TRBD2 CASSRLLAQAETQYF TGCGCCAGCAGCCGATTACTAGCGCAGGCGGAGACCCAGTACTTC